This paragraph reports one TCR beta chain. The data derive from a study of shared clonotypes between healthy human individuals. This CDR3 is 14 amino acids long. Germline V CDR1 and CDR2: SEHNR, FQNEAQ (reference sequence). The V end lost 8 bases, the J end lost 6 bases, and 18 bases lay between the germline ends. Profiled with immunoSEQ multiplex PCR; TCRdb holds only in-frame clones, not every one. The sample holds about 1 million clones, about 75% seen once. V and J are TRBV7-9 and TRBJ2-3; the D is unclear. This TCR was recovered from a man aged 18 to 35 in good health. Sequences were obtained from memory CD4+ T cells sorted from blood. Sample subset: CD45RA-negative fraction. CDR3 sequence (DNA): TGTGCCAGCGACTCGGGCGGCTCCTGGGATACGCAGTATTTT. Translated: CASDSGGSWDTQYF.